The 11 T cell receptor beta chains presented below share a single source sample, sequenced in a study of OX40 agonist ivuxolimab in advanced cancers. Clones were sequenced by immunoSEQ multiplex PCR, and TCRdb holds only the in-frame ones, with some missing. Among 20,000 to 30,000 clones listed, over 70% were seen once. This material consisted of CD4+ or CD8+ T cells sorted from blood, taken in a trial of the OX40 agonist ivuxolimab. The receptors were gathered from an adult with an advanced solid tumor such as melanoma, head and neck, liver or kidney cancer.

The V and J genes are TRBV19 and TRBJ2-7; 10 positions match TRBD1. This CDR3 contains 13 residues. The V gene's germline CDR1 is LNHDA and CDR2 SQIVND (reference sequence). V lost 7 bases, J lost 7 bases, and 7 bases stayed unmatched. CDR3 protein: CASKGTGEGEQYF. The CDR3 DNA reads as TGTGCCAGTAAGGGGACAGGGGAGGGAGAGCAGTACTTC.

The V gene is TRBV28, the J gene TRBJ1-6, with unresolved D. Germline loops: CDR1 MDHEN, CDR2 SYDVKM. V lost 6 bases and J lost 3, with 12 bases in between. This CDR3 is 15 amino acids long. The CDR3 DNA reads TGTGCCAGCAGCCCCCGGGAGTTCTATAATTCACCCCTCCACTTT. Translation gives CASSPREFYNSPLHF.

A remark on this clone: The same CDR3 also results from other DNA sequences found in this sample. This chain joins TRBV29-1 and TRBJ1-2; D possibly corresponds to TRBD1 (5 bases). CDR1 is SQVTM, CDR2 ANQGSEA, per germline. V was trimmed by 4 bases and J by 3 bases, leaving 9 bases between them. The CDR3 loop spans 12 amino acids. The CDR3 bases are TGCAGCGTTGGCCCGGGGCACTATGGCTACACCTTC. This translates into CSVGPGHYGYTF.

V is TRBV4-3 and J is TRBJ2-1; 13 bases match TRBD2. The CDR3 has 16 residues. Germline V gene sequence: CDR1 LGHNA, CDR2 YSLEER. The trim removed 3 bases at V and 4 bases at J, leaving 3 bases unmatched. CDR3 nucleotide sequence: TGCGCCAGCAGCCACCGGACTAGCGGGAGTTACAATGAGCAGTTCTTC. This codes for CASSHRTSGSYNEQFF.

The rearrangement links TRBV18 to TRBJ2-3, with D perhaps TRBD2 (7 bases). Germline V gene sequence: CDR1 KGHSH, CDR2 LQKENI. Trimming left V 3 bases short and J 3 bases short, with 22 bases between. The CDR3 is made up of 18 amino acids. The CDR3 DNA sequence: TGTGCCAGCTCACCGACCCCACTGAGGGGGGGATCGACAGATACGCAGTATTTT. Amino acids: CASSPTPLRGGSTDTQYF.

Remarks on this clone: Other nucleotide sequences from this sample produce the same CDR3. The chain is built from TRBV19 and TRBJ1-4; D unresolved. The CDR3 contains 16 residues. CDR1 is LNHDA, CDR2 SQIVND, per germline (reference sequence). V lost 5 bases and J lost 4, with 17 bases in between. CDR3 residues: CASSPPGRRNNEKLFF. The DNA for the CDR3 is TGTGCCAGTAGTCCCCCCGGACGGCGGAATAATGAAAAACTGTTTTTT.

The chain carries TRBV10-3 and TRBJ2-2; 8 bases fit TRBD1. Germline values: CDR1 ENHRY, CDR2 SYGVKD. The trim removed 5 bases at V and 5 bases at J, leaving 4 bases unmatched. The CDR3 is 14 residues long. CDR3 sequence (DNA): TGTGCCATCAGTTCAGGGGGCGGAACCGGGGAGCTGTTTTTT. Translation: CAISSGGGTGELFF.

The gene calls are TRBV5-1 and TRBJ1-3, with D tentatively TRBD1 (5 bases). CDR3 length equals 14 residues. Looked up from germline, CDR1 is SGHRS and CDR2 is YFSETQ. V shed 4 bases and J shed 1 base, with 9 bases lying between them. The CDR3 DNA follows: TGCGCCAGCAGCCCGGGGACTTCTGGAAACACCATATATTTT. Amino acids: CASSPGTSGNTIYF.

This sequence joins TRBV27 and TRBJ1-2, with TRBD1 identical over 7 bases. The CDR3 covers 13 residues. V shed 5 bases, J shed 7 bases, and the junction held 7 bases outside the gene matches. The germline gives CDR1 MNHEY, CDR2 SMNVEV (reference sequence). CDR3 coding DNA: TGTGCCAGCAGTCTGGCCCAGGGGGGTGGCTACACCTTC. Translating it yields CASSLAQGGGYTF.

This chain uses TRBV4-3 with TRBJ1-3; D is unclear. The germline V and J ends were trimmed by 0 bases and 3 bases, with 18 bases remaining between them. Germline CDR1 reads LGHNA; CDR2 reads YSLEER. CDR3 length equals 18 residues. CDR3 bases: TGCGCCAGCAGCCAAGAACCCGCCCGTGCCGGGAGTGGAAACACCATATATTTT. Amino acids: CASSQEPARAGSGNTIYF.

The chain recombines TRBV5-1 with TRBJ2-7; perhaps TRBD2 as D (5 bases). CDR1 SGHRS and CDR2 YFSETQ come from the germline V gene. This CDR3 has 14 amino acids. Trimming shortened V by 0 bases and J by 6 bases, and 13 bases separated the two germline ends. The CDR3 DNA reads as TGCGCCAGCAGCTTGGGGGAGCTAGTGGGCGAGCAGTACTTC. As protein: CASSLGELVGEQYF.